The clone carrying this T cell receptor beta chain was observed many times. Its target is unknown. Disease lasting under 3 months, a NOSPECS grade of at least 4, and a Clinical Activity Score of at least 3 were features of the ophthalmopathy patients. Uncontrolled infection, other autoimmune disease, pregnancy or lactation excluded patients. Amplification yielded TCR beta CDR3 regions, with RNA transcripts as the source. Initially, a first-round RT-PCR of the TCR CDR3 employed the HTBI primer set. MiXCR, applied by TCRdb to the multiplex PCR reads, yields one record per CDR3 protein. The sample records hundreds of thousands of distinct CDR3 sequences, more than 20% being singletons. This sample is part of a study of T cells in Graves' hyperthyroidism and ophthalmopathy. Study at large: Peripheral blood samples were taken at initial diagnosis, prior to any treatment.

Between the trimmed V and J ends, which lost 2 bases and 12 bases, there was a span of 20 bases. The CDR3 length is 15 residues. In germline, CDR1 is SNHLY, CDR2 FYNNEI. Findings of the study overall: Model predictions of ophthalmopathy came a median roughly 6.7 months before onset.

The chain combines TRBV2 with TRBJ2-1; the D gene is possibly TRBD1 (6 bases). Sequenced material: blood. This clonotype originated in a young man with Graves' ophthalmopathy. This CDR3 is CASSENGLGGDRQFF. CDR3 DNA sequence: TGTGCCAGCAGTGAAAATGGCCTTGGGGGCGATCGGCAGTTCTTC.